This record looks at one T cell receptor (beta chain) sequence and its context. These data are taken from a study of blood T cell repertoires in COVID-19. The V gene's germline CDR1 is SGHDN and CDR2 FVKESK. V dropped 0 bases and J dropped 5; count of bases not matched to a gene: 12. The CDR3 totals 17 residues. Only in-frame clones appear in the TCRdb table, and some are missing; sequencing was by immunoSEQ multiplex PCR. The table records some 230,000 clones, about four fifths of them present only once. Participants were aged roughly 18 to 90 years from about two dozen US areas. The specimen sequenced was PBMCs or T cells enriched from blood (not recorded which). The rearrangement uses TRBV14 and TRBJ1-1; TRBD1 matches 7 bases. The sequence came from a woman aged 40 to 50 with acute COVID-19. In nucleotides, the CDR3 is TGTGCCAGCAGCCAAGATCGGAGGGGGCGCATCGGTACTGAAGCTTTCTTT. It translates to CASSQDRRGRIGTEAFF.